Listed here are 5 T cell receptor beta chains from one sample, sequenced in a study of control samples from healthy donors and cancer patients. Here immunoSEQ multiplex PCR was the method, and the copy in TCRdb shows in-frame clones only, minus some. The repertoire holds about 54,000 clones, 95% to 97% seen once, with 1.5% to 2% in the top ten. The sequenced material came from blood. The receptors come from a woman aged 25 to 39 in good health.

This chain joins TRBV5-6 and TRBJ2-4, with D perhaps being TRBD1 or TRBD2 (5 bases each). Trimming left V 4 bases short and J 6 bases short, with 23 bases between. Germline CDR1 SGHDT, CDR2 YYEEEE. The CDR3 consists of 17 residues. In DNA, the CDR3 is TGTGCCAGCAGCCTCACTCCCGGGACGCCGCTGGGAAACATTCAGTACTTC. This translates into CASSLTPGTPLGNIQYF. Filled out from reference TRBV5-6 and TRBJ2-4, the complete variable domain reads DAGVTQSPTHLIKTRGQQVTLRCSPKSGHDTVSWYQQALGQGPQFIFQYYEEEERQRGNFPDRFSGHQFPNYSSELNVNALLLGDSALYLCASSLTPGTPLGNIQYFGAGTRLSVL.

This chain connects TRBV14 to TRBJ1-1; D remains unclear. The length of the CDR3 is 16 residues. The germline V gene encodes CDR1 SGHDN and CDR2 FVKESK. The V and J ends lost 1 base and 1 base respectively, with 13 bases between them. In nucleotides, the CDR3 is TGTGCCAGCAGCCAAGGCCGGGATAGGTGGAACACTGAAGCTTTCTTT. Protein: CASSQGRDRWNTEAFF.

This rearrangement joins TRBV4-1 to TRBJ2-7; D gene uncertain. The CDR3 spans 15 residues. Germline V lookup: CDR1 MGHRA, CDR2 YSYEKL. V shed 0 bases and J shed 4 bases, with 13 bases lying between them. The CDR3 sequence: CASSQEWQEWYEQYF. CDR3 in DNA: TGCGCCAGCAGCCAAGAATGGCAGGAATGGTACGAGCAGTACTTC.

This clone is medium-sized. This rearrangement joins TRBV3-1 (or the pseudogene TRBV3-2) to TRBJ1-3, with D unresolved. The V gene's germline CDR1 is LGHDT and CDR2 YNNKEL (reference sequence). This CDR3 spans 16 amino acids. Trimming removed 1 base from V and 0 bases from J, with 10 bases in between. This CDR3 reads CASSQAGGGSGNTIYF. The CDR3 nucleotides are TGTGCCAGCAGCCAAGCGGGTGGAGGCTCTGGAAACACCATATATTTT.

This chain connects TRBV5-1 to TRBJ1-1, with TRBD1 as a possible D gene (6 bases). V was clipped by 5 bases and J by 6 bases, with 17 bases between them. This CDR3 is built from 14 residues. Germline assignment: CDR1 SGHRS and CDR2 YFSETQ. In DNA form, the CDR3 reads TGCGCCAGCAGTCCAATACGAGGGGGGGCTGAAGCTTTCTTT. It encodes CASSPIRGGAEAFF. Full variable domain (remainder filled in from reference TRBV5-1 and TRBJ1-1): KAGVTQTPRYLIKTRGQQVTLSCSPISGHRSVSWYQQTPGQGLQFLFEYFSETQRNKGNFPGRFSGRQFSNSRSEMNVSTLELGDSALYLCASSPIRGGAEAFFGQGTRLTVV.